What follows are 32 T cell receptor beta chains derived from one specimen sequenced in a study of spatial heterogeneity in lung cancer. Time point denoted: blood at routine non-recurrence follow-up after resection. Whole RNA from tumor, nontumor lung or frozen PBMC was sequenced unsorted. TCRdb re-called the 5' RACE reads through MiXCR, storing one row per CDR3 protein. The sample carries some 120,000 distinct CDR3 sequences, 10% to 15% recorded once. Sequenced material: PBMCs, taken at follow-up. The source is a male donor with early-stage non-small cell lung cancer.

This chain uses TRBV28 with TRBJ2-7; 10 bases match TRBD2. Germline CDR1 and CDR2: MDHEN and SYDVKM. CDR3 length: 13 amino acids. V lost 5 bases, J lost 5 bases, and 3 bases stayed unmatched. Written as DNA, the CDR3 is TGTGCCAGCAGTCCGGGACTAGCGAACGAGCAGTACTTC. This translates into CASSPGLANEQYF.

The chain carries TRBV28 and TRBJ1-6; TRBD1 matches 7 bases. Losses at the gene ends were 6 bases for V and 10 bases for J; bases not matched to a gene: 12. The V gene's germline CDR1 is MDHEN and CDR2 SYDVKM. The CDR3 length is 15 residues. This chain's CDR3 is CASSAALGDSSPLHF. The DNA of the CDR3 is TGTGCCAGCAGCGCGGCCCTAGGGGACAGCTCACCCCTCCACTTT.

V gene TRBV13 combines with J gene TRBJ1-2; D ambiguous. The germline V and J ends were trimmed by 5 bases and 4 bases, with 8 bases remaining between them. This CDR3 is 12 amino acids long. Germline V gene data show CDR1 as PRHDT and CDR2 as FYEKMQ (reference sequence). The CDR3: CASSPVRYGYTF. The CDR3 DNA reads as TGTGCCAGCAGCCCCGTGCGCTATGGCTACACCTTC. The whole variable domain, remainder taken from reference TRBV13 and TRBJ1-2, is AAGVIQSPRHLIKEKRETATLKCYPIPRHDTVYWYQQGPGQDPQFLISFYEKMQSDKGSIPDRFSAQQFSDYHSELNMSSLELGDSALYFCASSPVRYGYTFGSGTRLTVV.

V usage is TRBV4-1 and J usage is TRBJ2-3; 12 bases map to TRBD2. This CDR3 spans 16 amino acids. Germline CDR1 and CDR2: MGHRA and YSYEKL. V was clipped by 6 bases and J by 0 bases; unmatched bases: 4. CDR3 DNA sequence: TGCGCCAGCAGGCTAGCGGGGGGGCTGAGCACAGATACGCAGTATTTT. This gives the protein CASRLAGGLSTDTQYF.

V is TRBV6-6 and J is TRBJ1-5, with D maybe TRBD1 (5 bases). The germline V gene encodes CDR1 MNHNY and CDR2 SVGAGI (reference sequence). Trimming cost V 6 bases and J 0 bases, with 24 bases left between them. CDR3 length: 19 amino acids. The CDR3 region has the DNA TGTGCCAGCAGGGACCAAACAGGTCGAGCCCTTTATAGCAATCAGCCCCAGCATTTT. It codes for CASRDQTGRALYSNQPQHF.

This clonotype was seen a handful of times. This sequence joins TRBV11-2 and TRBJ2-3, with 7 nucleotides matching TRBD1. V lost 4 bases, J lost 4 bases, and 8 bases stayed unmatched. The CDR3 has 15 amino acids. CDR1 and CDR2 (germline): SGHAT, FQNNGV. CDR3 coding DNA: TGTGCCAGCAGCTCATACTCGCAGGGGGCAGATACGCAGTATTTT. Amino acid sequence: CASSSYSQGADTQYF.

This clonotype was found many times. The genes are TRBV7-7 and TRBJ2-1; TRBD2 matches at 9 bases. V trimming: 5 bases; J trimming: 9 bases; junction bases outside the gene matches: 17. This CDR3 has 17 residues. Germline loops: CDR1 SSHAT, CDR2 FNYEAQ (reference sequence). CDR3: CASSVRSGGKWGREQFF. CDR3 in DNA: TGTGCCAGCAGCGTGAGGAGCGGGGGGAAATGGGGTCGTGAGCAGTTCTTC.

This clonotype has more than one count but fewer than ten. This chain links TRBV7-2 with TRBJ2-1; TRBD2 agrees at 10 bases. CDR3 length equals 15 residues. With 4 bases clipped from V and 8 bases from J, the junction kept 8 bases outside the gene matches. Germline V gene lookup returns CDR1 SGHTA and CDR2 FQGNSA. The CDR3 sequence is CASSSSGGTFYEQFF. The CDR3 DNA reads as TGTGCCAGCAGCTCTAGCGGGGGTACATTCTATGAGCAGTTCTTC.

This chain connects TRBV5-1 to TRBJ2-7; TRBD1 agrees at 7 bases. The V gene's germline CDR1 is SGHRS and CDR2 YFSETQ. Trimming at V came to 4 bases and at J to 4 bases, leaving 11 bases not matched to a gene. This CDR3 region has 15 residues. The CDR3 DNA reads TGCGCCAGCAGCCCTAGACAGGGCGCAGTTTACGAGCAGTACTTC. Protein product: CASSPRQGAVYEQYF.

This chain uses TRBV5-5 with TRBJ2-3; D not resolved. Per germline, CDR1 SGHKS and CDR2 YYEKEE (reference sequence). CDR3 length: 14 amino acids. V was pared by 0 bases and J by 2 bases, with 7 bases between. The CDR3 DNA reads as TGTGCCAGCAGCTTGGTAGCTTCCACAGATACGCAGTATTTT. Translating gives CASSLVASTDTQYF.

The chain uses TRBV12-3 or TRBV12-4 and TRBJ1-2; D uncertain. This CDR3 has 11 residues. V lost 7 bases, J lost 4 bases, and 7 bases lay in between. CDR3 nucleotide sequence: TGTGCCAGCACTCCTGGCTATGGCTACACCTTC. This encodes CASTPGYGYTF.

There are a few counts of this clonotype. This chain connects TRBV4-3 to TRBJ1-4; no firm D call. In germline, CDR1 is LGHNA, CDR2 YSLEER. V was cut by 1 base and J by 7 bases, with 13 bases left in between. This CDR3 has 15 amino acids. This CDR3 is CASSQGLGISEKLFF. In DNA, the CDR3 is TGCGCCAGCAGCCAAGGGCTGGGGATCTCTGAAAAACTGTTTTTT.

In this sample, this clonotype turned up many times. The V gene is TRBV12-3 or TRBV12-4, the J gene TRBJ1-6; the match to TRBD1 covers 7 bases. The CDR3 totals 15 residues. V lost 5 bases to trimming and J lost 9 bases; unmatched junction nucleotides: 10. CDR3 sequence: CASSLYRGRGSPLHF. The CDR3 nucleotides are TGTGCCAGCAGTCTTTACAGGGGCCGCGGTTCACCCCTCCACTTT.

A few counts support this clonotype. The rearrangement uses TRBV4-1 and TRBJ2-7, with unresolved D. Germline CDR1 reads MGHRA; CDR2 reads YSYEKL. This CDR3 is built from 12 residues. The V end was cut by 0 bases, the J end by 6 bases, with 6 bases between. The CDR3 sequence: CASSQEVGEQYF. In DNA form, the CDR3 reads TGCGCCAGCAGCCAAGAGGTTGGCGAGCAGTACTTC.

The J gene is TRBJ1-6, the V gene TRBV5-1; unclear D gene. Germline-derived CDR1 and CDR2 are SGHRS and YFSETQ. The CDR3 runs to 13 residues. Trimming pared 0 bases from V and 8 bases from J, leaving 6 bases between. In DNA form, the CDR3 reads TGCGCCAGCAGCTTGGAGTCGGATTCACCCCTCCACTTT. Encoded protein: CASSLESDSPLHF.

CDR3 sequence (DNA): TGTGCCAGCAGCTTAGATGGGACTAGATACCGCGAGCAGTACTTC. This sequence encodes CASSLDGTRYREQYF. The J gene is TRBJ2-7, the V gene TRBV7-2, with TRBD2 matching 8 bases. Germline lookup yields CDR1 SGHTA and CDR2 FQGNSA. This CDR3 has 15 residues. The J segment lost 6 bases and the V segment lost 1 base, leaving 8 bases of the junction unmatched.

The V and J genes are TRBV6-7 and TRBJ2-7; 10 bases agree with TRBD1. TRBV6-7 is an ORF, with its function uncertain. The length of the CDR3 is 14 residues. The J segment lost 2 bases and the V segment lost 6 bases, leaving 4 bases of the junction unmatched. The CDR3 DNA reads as TGTGCCAGCAGAAGACAGGGGGCGACCTACGAGCAGTACTTC. Its translation: CASRRQGATYEQYF.

This clonotype was counted between two and nine times. The chain joins TRBV9 to TRBJ2-2; D possibly corresponds to TRBD1 (5 bases). Trimming took 0 bases from V and 8 from J, leaving 14 bases between them. This CDR3 contains 15 residues. CDR1 is SGDLS and CDR2 is YYNGEE in the germline V gene. As DNA, the CDR3 is TGTGCCAGCAGCGTAGCAGGGTACGGTAGAGGGGAGCTGTTTTTT. It yields the protein CASSVAGYGRGELFF.

The chain is built from TRBV3-1 and TRBJ1-5; tentatively, D is TRBD1 (6 bases). The CDR3 runs 14 residues. Germline values: CDR1 LGHDT, CDR2 YNNKEL (reference sequence). Trimming cost V 3 bases and J 9 bases, with 15 bases left between them. The CDR3 here is CASSHKGGLGPQHF. For the CDR3, the DNA is TGTGCCAGCAGCCACAAGGGGGGCCTGGGGCCCCAGCATTTT.

This clonotype was counted a few times. This chain uses TRBV18 with TRBJ1-1; tentatively, D is TRBD1 (5 bases). Looked up from germline, CDR1 is KGHSH and CDR2 is LQKENI. V was trimmed by 4 bases and J by 5 bases, leaving 14 bases between them. The CDR3 runs 14 residues. CDR3 in DNA: TGTGCCAGCTCACTTATGACCGGGGGGACTGAAGCTTTCTTT. Translating gives CASSLMTGGTEAFF.

J is TRBJ2-7 and V is TRBV29-1; D gene unclear. From germline, CDR1 is SQVTM and CDR2 ANQGSEA. Between the trimmed V and J ends, which lost 1 base and 3 bases, there was a span of 13 bases. This CDR3 is 14 amino acids long. CDR3: CSVEGIGTSYEQYF. The CDR3 region has the DNA TGCAGCGTTGAAGGAATAGGAACCAGCTACGAGCAGTACTTC.

This clonotype was counted many times. The V gene is TRBV20-1, the J gene TRBJ1-2; TRBD1 agrees at 8 bases. The CDR3 is 15 residues long. Germline values: CDR1 DFQATT, CDR2 SNEGSKA (reference sequence). V was clipped by 4 bases and J by 5 bases; unmatched bases: 12. CDR3 sequence: CSAKPIDRGSYGYTF. DNA for the CDR3: TGCAGTGCTAAACCAATCGACAGGGGATCTTATGGCTACACCTTC.

The chain joins TRBV28 to TRBJ1-1; TRBD1 aligns across 8 bases. Germline-derived CDR1 and CDR2 are MDHEN and SYDVKM. This CDR3 spans 14 amino acids. V was clipped by 4 bases and J by 5 bases; unmatched bases: 6. The CDR3 region is CASSYRGARTEAFF. Here the CDR3 DNA reads TGTGCCAGCAGTTACAGGGGGGCGAGGACTGAAGCTTTCTTT.

There are a few counts of this clonotype. This chain uses TRBV20-1 with TRBJ1-1, with D hard to call. The V gene's germline CDR1 is DFQATT and CDR2 SNEGSKA (reference sequence). V was clipped by 3 bases and J by 0 bases, with 14 bases between them. This CDR3 has 15 residues. For the CDR3, the DNA is TGCAGTGCTAGCCGGGCAGGAACAATGAACACTGAAGCTTTCTTT. Translated: CSASRAGTMNTEAFF.

This clonotype has a handful of counts. The gene calls are TRBV7-4 and TRBJ1-6, with D perhaps matching TRBD1 (5 bases). V lost 11 bases and J 2 bases, leaving 16 bases between the germline ends. CDR3 size: 15 residues. Germline V gives CDR1 SGHVT, CDR2 SQSDAQ. For the CDR3, the DNA is TGTGCCCCTCCTCCCCGGGGGACCTATAATTCACCCCTCCACTTT. Residues: CAPPPRGTYNSPLHF. The variable domain in full, with the rest retrieved from reference TRBV7-4 and TRBJ1-6, is GAGVSQSPRYKVAKRGRDVALRCDSISGHVTLYWYRQTLGQGSEVLTYSQSDAQRDKSGRPSGRFSAERPERSVSTLKIQRTEQGDSAVYLCAPPPRGTYNSPLHFGNGTRLTVT.

This clonotype was observed a handful of times. The chain uses TRBV19 and TRBJ1-4; TRBD1 might be the D (6 bases). Germline V CDR1 and CDR2: LNHDA, SQIVND (reference sequence). The CDR3 has 15 amino acids. The V end was cut by 3 bases, the J end by 3 bases, with 11 bases between. CDR3 region: CASSIEGGPNEKLFF. CDR3 DNA sequence: TGTGCCAGTAGTATCGAAGGGGGACCTAATGAAAAACTGTTTTTT.

This clonotype occurred many times. The chain couples TRBV6-5 to TRBJ2-1; 11 bases fit TRBD2. The V gene end was trimmed by 5 bases and the J gene end by 12 bases; junction bases not matched to a gene: 12. Germline CDR1 and CDR2: MNHEY and SVGAGI. This CDR3 has 15 amino acids. CDR3 region: CASSTRTSGLLRQFF. In DNA form, the CDR3 reads TGTGCCAGCAGTACTAGGACTAGCGGGCTCCTACGGCAGTTCTTC.

This clonotype occurred a few times. This chain links TRBV2 with TRBJ1-4; D is undetermined. The CDR3 runs 12 residues. The germline V gene encodes CDR1 SNHLY and CDR2 FYNNEI. The V end lost 8 bases, the J end lost 7 bases, and 11 bases lay between the germline ends. DNA of the CDR3: TGTGCCAGCTTCAGCAGGAGTGAAAAACTGTTTTTT. Its protein is CASFSRSEKLFF.

This sequence joins TRBV5-8 and TRBJ1-5; D is undetermined. CDR1 is SGHTS and CDR2 is YDEGEE in the germline V gene. Deletions cut 5 bases from V and 7 bases from J, with 10 bases between. The CDR3 runs 12 residues. CDR3 sequence: CASREFGQPQHF. The CDR3 nucleotides read TGTGCCAGCAGAGAATTTGGACAGCCCCAGCATTTT.

As concerns this clonotype: This may come from a read error, since a much larger clone is one base off. The chain has TRBV10-3 and TRBJ2-3; 9 positions match TRBD1. CDR3 length equals 16 residues. Germline V CDR1 and CDR2: ENHRY, SYGVKD. Here the CDR3 DNA reads TGTGCCATCAGTGAGATGGACAGGGGAAGCACAGATACGGAGTATTTT. This codes for CAISEMDRGSTDTEYF.

For this clonotype: An end of the junction differs from the germline gene, which may be a read error. This chain links TRBV5-1 with TRBJ2-1; 12 nucleotides line up with TRBD2. Germline V lookup: CDR1 SGHRS, CDR2 YFSETQ. This CDR3 region has 17 residues. CDR3 in amino acids: CVSSLRSTSGGYNEQFF. The CDR3 DNA sequence: TGCGTCAGCAGCTTGAGGTCGACTAGCGGGGGTTACAATGAGCAGTTCTTC.

The rearrangement joins TRBV11-1 to TRBJ2-1, with D perhaps matching TRBD1 (6 bases). The ends were cut back, 6 bases at V and 4 bases at J, with 16 bases in the middle. CDR1 SGHAT and CDR2 FQDESV come from the germline V gene (reference sequence). The CDR3 contains 15 residues. Written as DNA, the CDR3 is TGTGCCAGCAGGAATCACAGGGACCCTTACAATGAGCAGTTCTTC. It is translated as CASRNHRDPYNEQFF.